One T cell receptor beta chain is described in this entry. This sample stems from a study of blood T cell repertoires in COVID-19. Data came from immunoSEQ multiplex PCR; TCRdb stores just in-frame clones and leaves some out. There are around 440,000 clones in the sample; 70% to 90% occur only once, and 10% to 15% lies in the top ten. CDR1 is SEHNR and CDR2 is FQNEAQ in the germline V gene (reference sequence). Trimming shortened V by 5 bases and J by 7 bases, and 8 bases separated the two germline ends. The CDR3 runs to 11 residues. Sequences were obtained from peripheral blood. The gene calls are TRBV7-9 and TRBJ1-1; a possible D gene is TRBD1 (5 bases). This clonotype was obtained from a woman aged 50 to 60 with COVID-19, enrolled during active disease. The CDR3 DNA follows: TGTGCCAGCAGCGATACAGGTGAAGCTTTCTTT. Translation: CASSDTGEAFF.